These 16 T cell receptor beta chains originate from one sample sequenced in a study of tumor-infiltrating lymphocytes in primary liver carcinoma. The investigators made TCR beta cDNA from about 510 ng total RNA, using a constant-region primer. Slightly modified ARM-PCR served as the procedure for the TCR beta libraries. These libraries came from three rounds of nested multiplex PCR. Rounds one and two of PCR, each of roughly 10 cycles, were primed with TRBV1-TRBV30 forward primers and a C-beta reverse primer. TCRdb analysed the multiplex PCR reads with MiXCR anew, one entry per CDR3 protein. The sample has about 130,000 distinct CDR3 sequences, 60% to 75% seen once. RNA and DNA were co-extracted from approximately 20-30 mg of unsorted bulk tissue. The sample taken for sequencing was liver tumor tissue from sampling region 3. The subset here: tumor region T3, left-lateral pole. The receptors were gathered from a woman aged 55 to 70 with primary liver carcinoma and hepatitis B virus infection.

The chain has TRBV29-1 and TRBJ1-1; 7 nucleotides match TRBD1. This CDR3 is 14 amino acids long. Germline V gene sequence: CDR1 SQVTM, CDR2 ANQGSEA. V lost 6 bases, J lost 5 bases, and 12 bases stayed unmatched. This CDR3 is CSVRQGGEETEAFF. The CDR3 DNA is TGCAGCGTCCGACAGGGAGGGGAAGAGACTGAAGCTTTCTTT.

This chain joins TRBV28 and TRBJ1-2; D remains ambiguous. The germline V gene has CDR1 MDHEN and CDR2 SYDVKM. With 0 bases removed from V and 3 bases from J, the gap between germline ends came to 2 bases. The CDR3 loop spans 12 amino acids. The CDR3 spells CASSLWYYGYTF. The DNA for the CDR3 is TGTGCCAGCAGTTTATGGTACTATGGCTACACCTTC.

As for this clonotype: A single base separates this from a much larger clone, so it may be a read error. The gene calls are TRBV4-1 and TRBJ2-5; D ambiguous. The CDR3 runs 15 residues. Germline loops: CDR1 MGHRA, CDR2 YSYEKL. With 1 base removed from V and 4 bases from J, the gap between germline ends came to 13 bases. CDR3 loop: CASSQVGESGETQYF. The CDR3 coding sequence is TGCGCCAGCAGCCAAGTTGGAGAGAGTGGAGAGACCCAGTACTTC.

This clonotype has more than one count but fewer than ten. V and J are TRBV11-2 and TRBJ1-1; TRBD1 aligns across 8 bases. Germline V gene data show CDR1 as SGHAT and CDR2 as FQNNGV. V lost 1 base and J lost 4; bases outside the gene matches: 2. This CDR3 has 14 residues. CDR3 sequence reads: CASSLVQGATEAFF. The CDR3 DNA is TGTGCCAGCAGCTTAGTTCAGGGGGCCACTGAAGCTTTCTTT.

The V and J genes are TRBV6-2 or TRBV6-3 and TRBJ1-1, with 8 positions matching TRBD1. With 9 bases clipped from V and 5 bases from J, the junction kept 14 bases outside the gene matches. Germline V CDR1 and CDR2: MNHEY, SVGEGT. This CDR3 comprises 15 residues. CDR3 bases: TGTGCCAGTAATCAACAGGGGGTGAGGGAGACTGAAGCTTTCTTT. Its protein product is CASNQQGVRETEAFF.

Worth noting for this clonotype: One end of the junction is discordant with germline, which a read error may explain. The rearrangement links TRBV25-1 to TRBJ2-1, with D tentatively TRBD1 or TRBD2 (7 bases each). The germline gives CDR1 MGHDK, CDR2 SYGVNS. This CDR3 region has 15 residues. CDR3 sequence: CVSSEYGGGGDEQFF. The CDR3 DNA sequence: TGTGTCAGCAGTGAATATGGGGGAGGGGGCGATGAGCAGTTCTTC.

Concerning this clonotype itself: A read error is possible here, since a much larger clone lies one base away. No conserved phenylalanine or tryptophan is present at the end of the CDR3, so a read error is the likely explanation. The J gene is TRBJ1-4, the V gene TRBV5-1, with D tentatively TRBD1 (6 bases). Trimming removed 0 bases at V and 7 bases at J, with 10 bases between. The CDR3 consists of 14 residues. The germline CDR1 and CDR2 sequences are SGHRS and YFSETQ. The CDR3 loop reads CASSLGGGPEKLFL. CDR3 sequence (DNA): TGCGCCAGCAGCTTGGGAGGGGGGCCTGAAAAACTGTTTTTA.

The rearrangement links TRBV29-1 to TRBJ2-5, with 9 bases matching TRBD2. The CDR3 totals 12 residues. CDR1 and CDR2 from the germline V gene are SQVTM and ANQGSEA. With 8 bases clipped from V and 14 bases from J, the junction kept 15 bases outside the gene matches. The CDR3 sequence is CSSGLAAETYYF. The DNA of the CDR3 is TGCAGCTCGGGACTAGCAGCAGAGACCTATTACTTC.

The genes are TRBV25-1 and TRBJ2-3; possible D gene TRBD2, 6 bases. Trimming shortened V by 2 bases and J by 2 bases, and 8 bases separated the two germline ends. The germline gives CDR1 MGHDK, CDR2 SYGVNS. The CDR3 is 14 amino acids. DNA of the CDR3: TGTGCCAGCAGTGAAGGCGGGGACACAGATACGCAGTATTTT. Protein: CASSEGGDTDTQYF.

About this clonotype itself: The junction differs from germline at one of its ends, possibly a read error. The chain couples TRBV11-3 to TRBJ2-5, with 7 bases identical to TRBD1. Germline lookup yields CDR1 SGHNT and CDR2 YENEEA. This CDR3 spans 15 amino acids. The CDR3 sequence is CTRSLRQGVSGIQYF. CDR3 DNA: TGTACCAGGAGCTTACGGCAGGGGGTAAGCGGTATCCAGTACTTC. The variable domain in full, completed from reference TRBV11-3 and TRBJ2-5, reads EAGVVQSPRYKIIEKKQPVAFWCNPISGHNTLYWYLQNLGQGPELLIRYENEEAVDDSQLPKDRFSAERLKGVDSTLKIQPAELGDSAVYLCTRSLRQGVSGIQYFGPGTRLLVL.

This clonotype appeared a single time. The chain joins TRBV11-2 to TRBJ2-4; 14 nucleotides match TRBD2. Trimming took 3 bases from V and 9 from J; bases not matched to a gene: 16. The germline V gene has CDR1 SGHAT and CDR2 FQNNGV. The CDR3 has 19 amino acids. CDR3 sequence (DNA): TGTGCCAGCAGCTTGAATGGACTAGCGGGAGGCCAGATCCTAATCATTCAGTACTTC. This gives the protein CASSLNGLAGGQILIIQYF.

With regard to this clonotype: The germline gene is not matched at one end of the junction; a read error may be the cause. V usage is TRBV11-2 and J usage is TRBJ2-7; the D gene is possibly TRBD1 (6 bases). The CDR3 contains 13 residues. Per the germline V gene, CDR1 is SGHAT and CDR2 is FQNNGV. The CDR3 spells CASSLGHNREHYF. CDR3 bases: TGTGCCAGCAGCTTAGGTCATAACAGGGAGCATTACTTC.

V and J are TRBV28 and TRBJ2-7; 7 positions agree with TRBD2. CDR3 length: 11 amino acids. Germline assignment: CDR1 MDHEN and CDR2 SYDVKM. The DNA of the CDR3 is TGTTGTTCTAGCGGAATCTACGAGCAGTACTTC. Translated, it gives CCSSGIYEQYF.

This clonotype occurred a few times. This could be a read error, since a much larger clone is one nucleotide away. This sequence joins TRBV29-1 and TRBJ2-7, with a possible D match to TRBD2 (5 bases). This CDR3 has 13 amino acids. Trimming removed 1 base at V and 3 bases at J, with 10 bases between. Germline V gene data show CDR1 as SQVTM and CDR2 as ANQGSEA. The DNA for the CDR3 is TGCAGCGTTGAAGTGGGCGGGTTCTACGAGCAGTACTTC. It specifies CSVEVGGFYEQYF.

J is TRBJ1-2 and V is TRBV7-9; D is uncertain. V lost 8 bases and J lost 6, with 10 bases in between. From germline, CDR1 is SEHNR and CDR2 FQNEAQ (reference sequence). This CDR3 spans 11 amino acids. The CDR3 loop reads CASAQRDGYTF. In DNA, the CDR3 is TGTGCCAGCGCGCAGAGGGATGGCTACACCTTC.

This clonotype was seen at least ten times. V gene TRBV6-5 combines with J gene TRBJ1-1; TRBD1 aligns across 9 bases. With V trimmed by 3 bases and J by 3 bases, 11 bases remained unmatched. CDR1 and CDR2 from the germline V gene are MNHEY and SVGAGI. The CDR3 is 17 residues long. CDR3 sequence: CASSYIASGQGHTEAFF. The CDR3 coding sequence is TGTGCCAGCAGTTATATCGCCTCGGGACAGGGCCACACTGAAGCTTTCTTT.